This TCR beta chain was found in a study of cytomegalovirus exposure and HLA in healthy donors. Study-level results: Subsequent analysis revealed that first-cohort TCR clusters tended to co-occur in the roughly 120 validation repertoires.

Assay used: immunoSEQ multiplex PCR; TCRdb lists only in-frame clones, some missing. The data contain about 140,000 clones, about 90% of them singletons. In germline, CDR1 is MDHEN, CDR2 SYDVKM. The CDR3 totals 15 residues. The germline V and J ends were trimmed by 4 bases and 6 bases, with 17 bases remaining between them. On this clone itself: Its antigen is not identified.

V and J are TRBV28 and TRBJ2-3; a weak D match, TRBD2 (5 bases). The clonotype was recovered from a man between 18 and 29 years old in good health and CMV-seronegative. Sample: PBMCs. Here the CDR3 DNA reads TGTGCCAGCAGTTCCCTACTAGGAGGAGCCGATACGCAGTATTTT. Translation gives CASSSLLGGADTQYF.